The clone carrying this T cell receptor beta chain was counted once. The sample belongs to a study of blood T cells in healthy people across ages. This CDR3 is built from 14 residues. Trimming removed 3 bases from V and 0 bases from J, with 6 bases in between. The authors ran a second PCR of 7 to 11 cycles using a sample-barcoded 5' primer and a J-beta primer mix. Using its own MiXCR run on the 5' RACE reads, TCRdb lists one record per CDR3 protein. Among approximately 730,000 distinct CDR3 sequences listed, 40% to 45% were seen once. The specimen sequenced was blood. The chain uses TRBV12-3 or TRBV12-4 and TRBJ2-4; the D is unclear. This TCR was recovered from a woman in her sixties in good health. The CDR3 sequence is CASSFSLAKNIQYF. The CDR3 DNA is TGTGCCAGCAGTTTTTCCTTAGCCAAAAACATTCAGTACTTC.